This TCR beta chain is from a study of T cell changes during pregnancy in multiple sclerosis. Method: immunoSEQ multiplex PCR; TCRdb's copy keeps in-frame clones and lacks some. The sample records tens of thousands of clones, approximately 90% being singletons. Sequencing used peripheral blood, obtained in the third trimester of pregnancy. The source of this sequence is a female donor in good health, enrolled as a control in a pregnancy study.

The CDR3 loop is CASSLSRNEQFF. The CDR3 DNA sequence: TGTGCCAGCAGTTTGTCTAGGAATGAGCAGTTCTTC. The rearrangement links TRBV6-1 to TRBJ2-1; D remains ambiguous. The CDR3 has 12 amino acids. Trimming cost V 5 bases and J 7 bases, with 9 bases left between them. The V gene's germline CDR1 is MNHNS and CDR2 SASEGT.